This T cell receptor beta chain was recovered during a study of blood T cell repertoires in COVID-19. Study as a whole: The United States, Italy and Spain supplied acute and convalescent COVID-19 samples. PBMCs, B-cell-depleted T cells, or T cells provided the cDNA or gDNA that made up the material.

Authors' processing steps: How many nucleated cells were present was estimated from reference gene primer amplification. Measured with immunoSEQ multiplex PCR; TCRdb has only the in-frame clones, and not every one. Clonal size and the V and J genes are those of that table, whereas D and trimming came from the DNA. The sample records 200,000 to 300,000 clones, 87% being singletons. Germline CDR1 is SNHLY and CDR2 is FYNNEI. V lost 7 bases and J lost 5, with 12 bases in between. CDR3 length: 13 amino acids. The V and J genes are TRBV2 and TRBJ1-5; D remains ambiguous. This TCR derives from a man aged 18 to 29 with active or convalescent COVID-19. Sequenced: peripheral blood. The CDR3 nucleotides are TGTGCCAGCACTATTACAGAAGATCAGCCCCAGCATTTT. This codes for CASTITEDQPQHF.